These T cell receptor beta chains were read from a single sample in a study of blood T cell repertoires in COVID-19. TCRdb's copy holds only in-frame clones and misses some; the assay was immunoSEQ multiplex PCR. Of fewer than 130,000 clones listed, around 66% are singletons. The specimen sequenced was peripheral blood. These receptors were obtained from an elderly man with acute or convalescent COVID-19. CDR3s include the opening cysteine and the closing phenylalanine or tryptophan.

V gene	J gene	CDR3 length	CDR3 protein
TRBV11-3	TRBJ2-3	14	CASSLGAYTDTQYF
TRBV29-1	TRBJ1-3	15	CSVDQGRGAGNTIYF
TRBV7-7	TRBJ2-5	15	CASSLGTGSGETQYF
TRBV9	TRBJ1-1	14	CASSVVAVNTEAFF
TRBV7-3	TRBJ2-3	18	CASSLNPPSGRAFEVLYF
TRBV28	TRBJ2-7	12	CASSLDKGEQYF
TRBV30	TRBJ2-5	12	CALTGGVNTQYF
TRBV14	TRBJ2-5	14	CASSHRAGGETQYF
TRBV2	TRBJ2-2	16	CASSRGLAGEAGELFF
TRBV4-3	TRBJ1-5	15	CASSQGRGGNQPQHF
TRBV7-7	TRBJ2-7	17	CASSILAGTSGRSEQYF
TRBV6-5	TRBJ1-2	16	CASSYQQPGQGGGYTF
TRBV11-3	TRBJ1-1	14	CASSRTGVDTEAFF
TRBV29-1	TRBJ2-1	12	CSASGLAMVQFF
TRBV25-1	TRBJ1-1	14	CASRREGAGTEAFF
TRBV5-1	TRBJ1-1	16	CASSLAPTGANTEAFF
TRBV11-2	TRBJ1-3	14	CASTQPGSGNTIYF
TRBV10-3	TRBJ2-1	14	CAISEGVSYNEQFF
TRBV13	TRBJ1-1	14	CASSSYRESTEAFF
TRBV28	TRBJ2-7	12	CASTRDRVEQYF
TRBV19	TRBJ2-1	16	CASSIQAGGSYNEQFF
TRBV7-2	TRBJ2-3	15	CASSLGAGRTDTQYF
TRBV6-2/TRBV6-3	TRBJ1-5	18	CASSIPGLRLIGNQPQHF
TRBV18	TRBJ2-5	15	CASSPRQGRTETQYF
TRBV9	TRBJ2-4	15	CASSVNGEAKNIQYF
TRBV9	TRBJ2-1	16	CASSASLAGGPDEQFF
TRBV27	TRBJ1-5	17	CASSPNPGSIGNQPQHF
TRBV11-2	TRBJ2-2	14	CASSLSGRTGELFF
TRBV19	TRBJ2-3	15	CASSSRTGIGGTQYF
TRBV9	TRBJ2-1	15	CASSGLGTSGNEQFF
TRBV9	TRBJ2-3	16	CASSAGRGALRDTQYF
TRBV21-1	TRBJ2-5	16	CASSKWQGGGQETQYF
TRBV28	TRBJ1-2	16	CASSLLEGQLLGGYTF
TRBV9	TRBJ1-2	13	CASSAIQAYGYTF
TRBV6-5	TRBJ1-4	15	CASSRSGTVEEKLFF
TRBV19	TRBJ2-7	14	CASSILGQGAEQYF
TRBV24-1	TRBJ1-4	14	CATPHRGQNEKLFF
TRBV12-1	TRBJ1-4	16	CASSHTDSRFNEKLFF
TRBV30	TRBJ2-7	15	CAWSVRNRGTYEQYF
TRBV3-1/TRBV3-2	TRBJ1-1	14	CASSQDRRGTEAFF
TRBV3-1/TRBV3-2	TRBJ1-1	17	CASSPKGLGQFVSEAFF
TRBV6-5	TRBJ1-2	14	CASKRTGTNYGYTF
TRBV15	TRBJ1-5	13	CATSMGGNQPQHF
TRBV10-3	TRBJ1-3	14	CAISAGRKGNTIYF
TRBV27	TRBJ2-2	12	CASSLLAGELFF